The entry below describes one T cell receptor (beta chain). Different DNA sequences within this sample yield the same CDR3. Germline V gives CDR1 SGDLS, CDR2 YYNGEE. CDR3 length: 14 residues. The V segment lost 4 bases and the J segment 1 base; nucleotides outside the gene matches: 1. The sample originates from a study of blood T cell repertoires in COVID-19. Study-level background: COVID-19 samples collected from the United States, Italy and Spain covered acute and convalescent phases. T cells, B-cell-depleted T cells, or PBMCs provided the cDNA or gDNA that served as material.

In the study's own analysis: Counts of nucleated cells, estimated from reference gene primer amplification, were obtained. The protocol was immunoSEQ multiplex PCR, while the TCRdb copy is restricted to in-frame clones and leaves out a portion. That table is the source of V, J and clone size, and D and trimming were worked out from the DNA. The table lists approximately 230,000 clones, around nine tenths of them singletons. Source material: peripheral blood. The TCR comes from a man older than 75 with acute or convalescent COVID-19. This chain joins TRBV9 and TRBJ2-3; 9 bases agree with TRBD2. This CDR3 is CASSPSGGTDTQYF. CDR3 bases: TGTGCCAGCAGCCCTAGCGGGGGCACAGATACGCAGTATTTT.